The 8 T cell receptor beta chains reported below all come from one sample, sequenced in a study of OX40 agonist ivuxolimab in advanced cancers. Profiled with immunoSEQ multiplex PCR; TCRdb holds only in-frame clones, not every one. The sample carries 60,000 to 95,000 clones, about nine tenths recorded once. The specimen was CD4+ or CD8+ T cells sorted from blood, collected in a trial of the OX40 agonist ivuxolimab. The receptors were sampled from an adult with an advanced solid tumor such as melanoma, head and neck, liver or kidney cancer.

This rearrangement joins TRBV6-1 to TRBJ2-7, with TRBD2 identical over 11 bases. Germline CDR1 and CDR2: MNHNS and SASEGT. The junction had 9 bases not matched to a gene; V was cut back by 4 bases and J by 7 bases. The CDR3 covers 15 residues. In nucleotides, the CDR3 is TGTGCCAGCAGTGGATCGGGACTAGCGGTTAGGGAGCAGTACTTC. This codes for CASSGSGLAVREQYF.

V usage is TRBV19 and J usage is TRBJ2-7; D is undetermined. The CDR3 runs 15 residues. V lost 6 bases and J lost 0, with 15 bases in between. Germline assignment: CDR1 LNHDA and CDR2 SQIVND (reference sequence). The CDR3 coding sequence is TGTGCCAGTAGCTCGGCATCGAGCCTCTCCTACGAGCAGTACTTC. Translating it yields CASSSASSLSYEQYF.

V is TRBV28 and J is TRBJ2-7; the D gene could be TRBD1 or TRBD2 (5 bases each). V lost 4 bases to trimming and J lost 4 bases, with 11 bases between them. The CDR3 runs 13 residues. Germline lookup yields CDR1 MDHEN and CDR2 SYDVKM. Written as DNA, the CDR3 is TGTGCCAGCAGTTCGGGACCGCTTTACGAGCAGTACTTC. Translated: CASSSGPLYEQYF.

The J gene is TRBJ1-4, the V gene TRBV18; D is unresolved. The germline V gene has CDR1 KGHSH and CDR2 LQKENI. V lost 6 bases and J 3 bases, leaving 17 bases between the germline ends. The CDR3 totals 16 residues. CDR3 DNA: TGTGCCAGCTCTTCCGGGTCCCCAGGACCTAATGAAAAACTGTTTTTT. Translation gives CASSSGSPGPNEKLFF. The full variable domain, completed using reference TRBV18 and TRBJ1-4, is NAGVMQNPRHLVRRRGQEARLRCSPMKGHSHVYWYRQLPEEGLKFMVYLQKENIIDESGMPKERFSAEFPKEGPSILRIQQVVRGDSAAYFCASSSGSPGPNEKLFFGSGTQLSVL.

The chain couples TRBV7-2 to TRBJ1-2; TRBD1 aligns across 7 bases. J lost 0 bases, V lost 5 bases, and 3 bases had no gene match. Germline loops: CDR1 SGHTA, CDR2 FQGNSA. CDR3 length equals 14 residues. The CDR3 sequence: CASSDQGANYGYTF. CDR3 nucleotide sequence: TGTGCCAGCAGCGATCAGGGGGCTAACTATGGCTACACCTTC.

This chain connects TRBV19 to TRBJ1-1; 7 nucleotides align to TRBD1. Germline V gene sequence: CDR1 LNHDA, CDR2 SQIVND (reference sequence). The CDR3 is made up of 14 amino acids. V lost 5 bases, J lost 5 bases, and 8 bases stayed unmatched. In nucleotides, the CDR3 is TGTGCCAGTAGTTACCGACAGGGCTGGACTGAAGCTTTCTTT. Amino acids: CASSYRQGWTEAFF.

This clone was seen just once. The rearrangement links TRBV7-6 to TRBJ1-4; no clear D gene. The V gene's germline CDR1 is SGHVS and CDR2 FNYEAQ. Trimming pared 5 bases from V and 8 bases from J, leaving 18 bases between. The CDR3 contains 15 residues. CDR3: CASSPRAAGGEKLFF. The CDR3 coding sequence is TGTGCCAGCAGCCCCCGTGCGGCAGGCGGCGAAAAACTGTTTTTT.

V is TRBV7-8 and J is TRBJ2-7; D perhaps matches TRBD1 (5 bases). The CDR3 is 16 residues long. Trimming pared 5 bases from V and 6 bases from J, leaving 23 bases between. Germline values: CDR1 SGHVS, CDR2 FQNEAQ. CDR3 sequence: CASSREPVRVLIEQYF. DNA for the CDR3: TGTGCCAGCAGCCGAGAACCGGTCAGGGTGTTAATCGAGCAGTACTTC.